This T cell receptor beta chain was documented in a study of blood T cell repertoires in COVID-19. Overall study context: The samples span acute and convalescent COVID-19 from the United States, Italy and Spain. From T cells, B-cell-depleted T cells, or PBMCs came the material, which was cDNA or gDNA.

CDR3 length: 14 residues. V lost 5 bases, J lost 3 bases, and 6 bases stayed unmatched. Germline V gene lookup returns CDR1 MNHEY and CDR2 SMNVEV (reference sequence). Per the authors' pipeline: Scientists estimated how many nucleated cells there were by amplifying reference gene primers. The assay was immunoSEQ multiplex PCR, and TCRdb's table has in-frame clones only and misses some. V and J calls and clone size are those listed in that table; D and trimming were worked out from the DNA. Counted here are 110,000 to 150,000 clones, 75% to 90% occurring once; the ten biggest clones make up approximately 9.9%.

V is TRBV27 and J is TRBJ1-1, with 7 nucleotides matching TRBD1. The sequencing input was peripheral blood. This TCR came from a woman aged 80 or over with acute or convalescent COVID-19. CDR3 residues: CASSPRGRDTEAFF. The CDR3 DNA reads as TGTGCCAGCAGTCCTAGGGGGCGCGACACTGAAGCTTTCTTT.